These 13 T cell receptor beta chains were sequenced from one sample in a study of a mutant IDH1 vaccine in newly diagnosed glioma (TCRdb year 2021). No antigen is known for these receptors. The time point label of this sample denotes: week 11, during vaccination. Every vaccine dose consisted of 300 ug of a 20-mer mutant IDH1 peptide in Montanide, administered subcutaneously together with topical imiquimod. To prepare the library, the immunoSEQ multiplex PCR assay was applied. The clones in this table, taken by TCRdb from immuneACCESS, are in-frame only. Not every clone is retained; where verified, under half of the shortfall comes from an unresolved V gene, and the cause of the rest is unknown. For this sample there are tens of thousands of clones; 75% to 85% appear just once. The ten most abundant clones make up 4.5% to 7.5% of the sample. The input for sequencing was PBMCs, taken from a glioma patient whose treatment included an IDH1 peptide vaccine. The source of these receptors is a middle-aged man with glioma.

The chain employs TRBV6-1 and TRBJ1-1; D ambiguous. The CDR3 sequence is 12 residues long. Trimming cost V 10 bases and J 2 bases, with 11 bases left between them. Germline CDR1 is MNHNS and CDR2 is SASEGT. CDR3 coding DNA: TGTGCCATCCAACTTCTCAACACTGAAGCTTTCTTT. Translated, it gives CAIQLLNTEAFF.

The chain combines TRBV6-5 with TRBJ2-5; the D gene could be TRBD1 or TRBD2 (5 bases each). The CDR3 sequence is 12 residues long. Trimming removed 5 bases at V and 6 bases at J, with 10 bases between. The germline V gene has CDR1 MNHEY and CDR2 SVGAGI. The CDR3 nucleotides are TGTGCCAGCAGTGACTGGGGGAAGACCCAGTACTTC. Translating gives CASSDWGKTQYF.

The chain has TRBV5-1 and TRBJ2-2; 10 nucleotides match TRBD2. Trimming removed 4 bases from V and 7 bases from J; junction bases left unmatched: 10. The germline V gene encodes CDR1 SGHRS and CDR2 YFSETQ. There are 16 residues in the CDR3. CDR3 sequence (DNA): TGCGCCAGCAGCCTTACTAGCGGGGCTACGGGCGGGGAGCTGTTTTTT. Translating it yields CASSLTSGATGGELFF.

The genes are TRBV11-1 and TRBJ2-7, with 7 bases fitting TRBD1. CDR1 is SGHAT, CDR2 FQDESV, per germline (reference sequence). The J segment lost 3 bases and the V segment lost 5 bases, leaving 4 bases of the junction unmatched. CDR3 length: 13 residues. As DNA, the CDR3 is TGTGCCAGCAGCCTTAGGACAGGCTACGAGCAGTACTTC. Translating it yields CASSLRTGYEQYF.

This rearrangement joins TRBV18 to TRBJ2-7, with 8 bases fitting TRBD1. The trim removed 3 bases at V and 6 bases at J, leaving 4 bases unmatched. CDR1 is KGHSH and CDR2 is LQKENI in the germline V gene. The length of the CDR3 is 13 residues. CDR3 loop: CASSPGQGGEQYF. CDR3 in DNA: TGTGCCAGCTCACCTGGACAGGGTGGCGAGCAGTACTTC.

The rearrangement links TRBV14 to TRBJ1-1; D remains unclear. Between the trimmed V and J ends, which lost 0 bases and 6 bases, there was a span of 11 bases. The CDR3 loop spans 14 amino acids. CDR1 is SGHDN, CDR2 FVKESK, per germline. The CDR3 reads CASSQDTVLPEAFF. In nucleotides, the CDR3 is TGTGCCAGCAGCCAAGATACGGTCCTCCCTGAAGCTTTCTTT.

This chain joins TRBV18 and TRBJ2-3; D may be TRBD1 (6 bases). CDR1 is KGHSH, CDR2 LQKENI, per germline. The V end was cut by 2 bases, the J end by 4 bases, with 16 bases between. The CDR3 length is 16 residues. The CDR3 region is CASSPTTGSASDTQYF. DNA of the CDR3: TGTGCCAGCTCACCAACCACAGGGTCGGCCTCAGATACGCAGTATTTT.

The chain joins TRBV30 to TRBJ1-1, with 7 nucleotides matching TRBD1. Germline CDR1 GTSNPN, CDR2 SVGIG (reference sequence). The CDR3 consists of 14 residues. V shed 5 bases, J shed 0 bases, and the junction held 6 bases outside the gene matches. This CDR3 is CAWAAGTVNTEAFF. The CDR3 DNA sequence: TGTGCCTGGGCTGCGGGGACAGTGAACACTGAAGCTTTCTTT.

The chain employs TRBV11-3 and TRBJ1-3; D might be TRBD1 (5 bases). The V and J ends lost 5 bases and 4 bases respectively, with 15 bases between them. The CDR3 covers 15 residues. The germline V gene has CDR1 SGHNT and CDR2 YENEEA. The chain's CDR3 is CASSPPMGRGNTIYF. DNA for the CDR3: TGTGCCAGCAGCCCTCCGATGGGGCGAGGAAACACCATATATTTT.

This rearrangement joins TRBV6-5 to TRBJ2-7, with 7 bases matching TRBD1. This CDR3 comprises 14 residues. V shed 2 bases, J shed 3 bases, and the junction held 4 bases outside the gene matches. Germline V gene sequence: CDR1 MNHEY, CDR2 SVGAGI. In DNA form, the CDR3 reads TGTGCCAGCAGTTACCGGGACAGAATCTACGAGCAGTACTTC. Amino acids: CASSYRDRIYEQYF.

The CDR3 reads CASRRDWVNTEAFF. The CDR3, as DNA: TGTGCCAGCCGGCGCGACTGGGTGAACACTGAAGCTTTCTTT. V and J are TRBV2 and TRBJ1-1; D not certain. The V gene lost 8 bases and the J gene lost 0 bases, with 13 bases spanning the gap. The germline V gene has CDR1 SNHLY and CDR2 FYNNEI. The length of the CDR3 is 14 residues.

J is TRBJ2-2 and V is TRBV5-1; D remains ambiguous. The CDR3 has 15 residues. CDR1 SGHRS and CDR2 YFSETQ come from the germline V gene. V lost 0 bases, J lost 0 bases, and 6 bases lay in between. The chain's CDR3 is CASSLDRPNTGELFF. The DNA for the CDR3 is TGCGCCAGCAGCTTGGACAGACCGAACACCGGGGAGCTGTTTTTT.

The chain is built from TRBV14 and TRBJ2-7, with no clear D. The CDR3 is 12 amino acids. The V gene lost 4 bases and the J gene lost 7 bases, with 11 bases spanning the gap. CDR1 is SGHDN and CDR2 is FVKESK in the germline V gene. DNA for the CDR3: TGTGCCAGCAGCCCCGGCTTCCGGGAGCAGTACTTC. It is translated as CASSPGFREQYF.